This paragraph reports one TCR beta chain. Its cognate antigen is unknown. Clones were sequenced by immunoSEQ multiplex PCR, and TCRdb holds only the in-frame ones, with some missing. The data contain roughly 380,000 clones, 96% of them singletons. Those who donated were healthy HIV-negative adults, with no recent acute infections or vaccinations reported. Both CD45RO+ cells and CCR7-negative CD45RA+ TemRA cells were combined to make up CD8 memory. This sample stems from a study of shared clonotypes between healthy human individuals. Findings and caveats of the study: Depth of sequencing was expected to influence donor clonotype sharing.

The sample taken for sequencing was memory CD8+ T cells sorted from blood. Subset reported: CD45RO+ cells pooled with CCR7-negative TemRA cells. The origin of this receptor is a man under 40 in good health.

This CDR3 reads CSVESTGPTRFF. The CDR3 nucleotides are TGCAGCGTTGAAAGCACAGGACCAACTCGATTCTTC. The V call is TRBV29-1, the J call TRBJ2-1, with D possibly TRBD1 on 5 matching bases. The V gene lost 2 bases and the J gene lost 16 bases, with 18 bases spanning the gap. CDR1 is SQVTM, CDR2 ANQGSEA, per germline. The CDR3 is made up of 12 amino acids.